This is a list of T cell receptor beta chains from one sample in a study of OX40 agonist ivuxolimab in advanced cancers. The data were produced by immunoSEQ multiplex PCR, yet TCRdb's version contains in-frame clones alone and is incomplete. The table includes about 80,000 clones, 80% to 95% detected once. The specimen was CD4+ or CD8+ T cells sorted from blood, collected in a trial of the OX40 agonist ivuxolimab. The receptor source for this set is an adult with an advanced solid tumor such as melanoma, head and neck, liver or kidney cancer. The CDR3 runs from the conserved cysteine through the conserved F or W. A D gene is named only where the DNA matches it firmly. Only some rows state a clone size, as once, few, many or a class for expanded clones.

clone_size: .
v_call: TRBV7-3
d_call: .
j_call: TRBJ2-3
cdr3_aa: CASSLGRPRADTQYF
cdr3_nt: TGTGCCAGCAGCTTAGGTAGACCGAGGGCAGATACGCAGTATTTT

clone_size: .
v_call: TRBV1
d_call: .
j_call: TRBJ1-2
cdr3_aa: CTSSKLGVRKTYGYTF
cdr3_nt: TGCACCAGCAGCAAACTAGGTGTGCGAAAGACCTATGGCTACACCTTC

clone_size: .
v_call: TRBV9
d_call: TRBD1
j_call: TRBJ2-1
cdr3_aa: CASSSPGTDEQFF
cdr3_nt: TGTGCCAGCAGCTCTCCCGGGACAGATGAGCAGTTCTTC

clone_size: .
v_call: TRBV28
d_call: .
j_call: TRBJ2-5
cdr3_aa: CASSRDGLQTQYF
cdr3_nt: TGTGCCAGCAGTCGAGACGGACTCCAGACCCAGTACTTC

clone_size: .
v_call: TRBV6-6
d_call: TRBD1
j_call: TRBJ1-1
cdr3_aa: CASSYNPGQEAFF
cdr3_nt: TGTGCCAGCAGTTACAATCCGGGACAGGAAGCTTTCTTT

clone_size: .
v_call: TRBV11-3
d_call: .
j_call: TRBJ1-1
cdr3_aa: CASSLVSGLNTEAFF
cdr3_nt: TGTGCCAGCAGCTTAGTTTCAGGGCTGAACACTGAAGCTTTCTTT

clone_size: .
v_call: TRBV9
d_call: TRBD2
j_call: TRBJ2-1
cdr3_aa: CASSETGTSGVYNEQFF
cdr3_nt: TGTGCCAGCAGCGAGACCGGGACTAGCGGGGTTTACAATGAGCAGTTCTTC

clone_size: once
v_call: TRBV28
d_call: .
j_call: TRBJ1-5
cdr3_aa: CASSSPVGVRNQPQHF
cdr3_nt: TGTGCCAGCAGCTCCCCCGTTGGGGTCCGAAATCAGCCCCAGCATTTT

clone_size: .
v_call: TRBV7-2
d_call: TRBD2
j_call: TRBJ2-3
cdr3_aa: CASSLWLAEWDTQYF
cdr3_nt: TGTGCCAGCAGCTTATGGCTAGCGGAATGGGATACGCAGTATTTT

clone_size: .
v_call: TRBV12-5
d_call: .
j_call: TRBJ1-5
cdr3_aa: CASGLDVDRYSNQPQHF
cdr3_nt: TGTGCTAGTGGTTTGGACGTAGACAGATATAGCAATCAGCCCCAGCATTTT

clone_size: .
v_call: TRBV6-1
d_call: TRBD2
j_call: TRBJ2-3
cdr3_aa: CASSERAGGLFSTDTQYF
cdr3_nt: TGTGCCAGCAGTGAACGGGCGGGGGGGCTTTTTAGCACAGATACGCAGTATTTT

clone_size: .
v_call: TRBV6-5
d_call: .
j_call: TRBJ2-3
cdr3_aa: CASSYAGSSTDTQYF
cdr3_nt: TGTGCCAGCAGTTACGCAGGGTCTAGCACAGATACGCAGTATTTT

clone_size: .
v_call: TRBV27
d_call: .
j_call: TRBJ1-3
cdr3_aa: CASKTGLSGNTIYF
cdr3_nt: TGTGCCAGCAAGACAGGACTCTCTGGAAACACCATATATTTT

clone_size: .
v_call: TRBV25-1
d_call: .
j_call: TRBJ1-1
cdr3_aa: CASTLTANTEAFF
cdr3_nt: TGTGCCAGCACCCTGACAGCGAACACTGAAGCTTTCTTT

clone_size: .
v_call: TRBV28
d_call: .
j_call: TRBJ1-5
cdr3_aa: CASSSMGRGYNQPQHF
cdr3_nt: TGTGCCAGCAGCTCGATGGGGCGGGGATACAATCAGCCCCAGCATTTT

clone_size: .
v_call: TRBV11-2
d_call: .
j_call: TRBJ1-2
cdr3_aa: CASSSGHVNYGYTF
cdr3_nt: TGTGCCAGCAGCTCCGGACATGTCAACTATGGCTACACCTTC

clone_size: .
v_call: TRBV7-2
d_call: .
j_call: TRBJ1-6
cdr3_aa: CASSLEVNSPLHF
cdr3_nt: TGTGCCAGCAGCTTAGAAGTGAATTCACCCCTCCACTTT

clone_size: many
v_call: TRBV5-4
d_call: .
j_call: TRBJ1-1
cdr3_aa: CASSDRQAEAFF
cdr3_nt: TGTGCCAGCAGCGACCGACAGGCTGAAGCTTTCTTT

clone_size: .
v_call: TRBV28
d_call: .
j_call: TRBJ2-7
cdr3_aa: CASKAGNGRGEQYF
cdr3_nt: TGTGCCAGCAAGGCAGGGAACGGCCGAGGCGAGCAGTACTTC

clone_size: once
v_call: TRBV28
d_call: TRBD1
j_call: TRBJ1-3
cdr3_aa: CASTSLGDRGRGNTIYF
cdr3_nt: TGTGCCAGCACCTCCCTGGGGGACAGGGGGCGAGGAAACACCATATATTTT

clone_size: .
v_call: TRBV29-1
d_call: .
j_call: TRBJ1-2
cdr3_aa: CSAPSLSGFDGYTF
cdr3_nt: TGCAGCGCCCCCTCCTTGTCAGGGTTCGATGGCTACACCTTC

clone_size: .
v_call: TRBV7-7
d_call: TRBD2
j_call: TRBJ2-3
cdr3_aa: CASSPGTTDTQYF
cdr3_nt: TGTGCCAGCAGCCCTGGGACTACTGATACGCAGTATTTT

clone_size: .
v_call: TRBV5-1
d_call: TRBD1
j_call: TRBJ2-3
cdr3_aa: CASSSDRAWRGTDTQYF
cdr3_nt: TGCGCCAGCAGCTCGGACAGGGCATGGCGTGGCACAGATACGCAGTATTTT

clone_size: .
v_call: TRBV5-1
d_call: TRBD2
j_call: TRBJ2-2
cdr3_aa: CASSLTGGAAGELFF
cdr3_nt: TGCGCCAGCAGCTTGACCGGGGGGGCCGCCGGGGAGCTGTTTTTT

clone_size: .
v_call: TRBV28
d_call: .
j_call: TRBJ1-2
cdr3_aa: CASSLEFGYGYTF
cdr3_nt: TGTGCCAGCAGTTTGGAGTTCGGCTATGGCTACACCTTC

clone_size: .
v_call: TRBV6-5
d_call: TRBD1
j_call: TRBJ1-5
cdr3_aa: CASSPTGFGGRAQHF
cdr3_nt: TGTGCCAGCAGCCCGACAGGGTTTGGAGGGAGAGCCCAGCATTTT

clone_size: .
v_call: TRBV27
d_call: .
j_call: TRBJ1-4
cdr3_aa: CASSFESGNEKLFF
cdr3_nt: TGTGCCAGCAGTTTTGAGTCAGGAAATGAAAAACTGTTTTTT

clone_size: few
v_call: TRBV5-8
d_call: TRBD2
j_call: TRBJ2-2
cdr3_aa: CASSRTVTSGSNTGELFF
cdr3_nt: TGTGCCAGCAGCCGCACGGTTACTAGCGGTAGTAACACCGGGGAGCTGTTTTTT

clone_size: .
v_call: TRBV5-1
d_call: .
j_call: TRBJ2-1
cdr3_aa: CASSDPLGVVGNEQFF
cdr3_nt: TGCGCCAGCAGCGACCCACTAGGGGTTGTTGGGAATGAGCAGTTCTTC

clone_size: few
v_call: TRBV5-6
d_call: .
j_call: TRBJ2-7
cdr3_aa: CASSFALSTGSYEQYF
cdr3_nt: TGTGCCAGCAGCTTCGCCCTATCGACAGGTTCCTACGAGCAGTACTTC

clone_size: .
v_call: TRBV19
d_call: .
j_call: TRBJ2-3
cdr3_aa: CASSIIGQGPDTQYF
cdr3_nt: TGTGCCAGTAGTATCATTGGTCAGGGCCCAGATACGCAGTATTTT

clone_size: .
v_call: TRBV11-2
d_call: .
j_call: TRBJ1-1
cdr3_aa: CASSSQVNTEAFF
cdr3_nt: TGTGCCAGCAGCTCGCAAGTGAACACTGAAGCTTTCTTT

clone_size: .
v_call: TRBV10-3
d_call: .
j_call: TRBJ1-1
cdr3_aa: CAGSGGNEAFF
cdr3_nt: TGTGCCGGCAGCGGGGGGAATGAAGCTTTCTTT

clone_size: .
v_call: TRBV11-2
d_call: .
j_call: TRBJ2-3
cdr3_aa: CASSLRALNTQYF
cdr3_nt: TGTGCCAGCAGCTTGCGGGCTCTGAATACGCAGTATTTT

clone_size: once
v_call: TRBV18
d_call: .
j_call: TRBJ1-4
cdr3_aa: CASSPLSSGWTNEKLFF
cdr3_nt: TGTGCCAGCTCACCACTGTCGTCAGGGTGGACTAATGAAAAACTGTTTTTT

clone_size: .
v_call: TRBV7-9
d_call: TRBD1
j_call: TRBJ2-1
cdr3_aa: CASSSDRGSYNEQFF
cdr3_nt: TGTGCCAGCAGCTCGGACAGGGGGTCGTACAATGAGCAGTTCTTC

clone_size: .
v_call: TRBV7-3
d_call: .
j_call: TRBJ1-1
cdr3_aa: CASSLRDTEAFF
cdr3_nt: TGTGCCAGCAGCTTAAGGGACACTGAAGCTTTCTTT

clone_size: .
v_call: TRBV19
d_call: TRBD1
j_call: TRBJ1-5
cdr3_aa: CASSIRGQGAYQPQHF
cdr3_nt: TGTGCCAGTAGTATCCGCGGACAGGGGGCGTATCAGCCCCAGCATTTT

clone_size: .
v_call: TRBV9
d_call: .
j_call: TRBJ1-6
cdr3_aa: CASSVTGRPPLHF
cdr3_nt: TGTGCCAGCAGCGTAACAGGGAGGCCACCCCTCCACTTT

clone_size: .
v_call: TRBV5-4
d_call: .
j_call: TRBJ2-5
cdr3_aa: CASSQGGEGETQYF
cdr3_nt: TGTGCCAGCAGCCAAGGAGGGGAAGGGGAGACCCAGTACTTC